This is a list of T cell receptor beta chains from one sample in a study of T cell responses to AZD1222 COVID-19 vaccine. Sequencing used immunoSEQ multiplex PCR; TCRdb keeps in-frame clones, though not all of them. The sample contains more than 100,000 clones, more than 85% of which appear only once. Sequenced here: peripheral blood, sampled 28 days after the second AZD1222 dose. These receptors all come from an adult who received the AZD1222 COVID-19 vaccine. Both conserved end residues are part of each CDR3. A D gene is named only where the DNA matches it firmly. Size is stated for part of the rows, as once, few or many counts, or as a class when the clone is expanded.

v_gene: TRBV6-5
abundance: once
j_gene: TRBJ1-2
len: 14
d_gene: -
CDR3aa: CASMGTAGNYGYTF
CDR3nt: TGTGCCAGCATGGGGACGGCAGGGAACTATGGCTACACCTTC

v_gene: TRBV27
abundance: -
j_gene: TRBJ1-4
len: 14
d_gene: -
CDR3aa: CASSQDWDHEKLFF
CDR3nt: TGTGCCAGCAGCCAAGATTGGGATCATGAAAAACTGTTTTTT

v_gene: TRBV7-9
abundance: -
j_gene: TRBJ2-2
len: 18
d_gene: -
CDR3aa: CASSSPRGAGRKSGELFF
CDR3nt: TGTGCCAGCAGCTCCCCCCGGGGGGCAGGAAGGAAGAGCGGGGAGCTGTTTTTT

v_gene: TRBV19
abundance: -
j_gene: TRBJ2-3
len: 15
d_gene: -
CDR3aa: CASSTGGGGPDTQYF
CDR3nt: TGTGCCAGTAGTACAGGGGGCGGGGGGCCAGATACGCAGTATTTT

v_gene: TRBV5-1
abundance: -
j_gene: TRBJ1-1
len: 13
d_gene: -
CDR3aa: CASSLVEGTEAFF
CDR3nt: TGCGCCAGCAGCTTAGTTGAGGGGACTGAAGCTTTCTTT

v_gene: TRBV11-3
abundance: -
j_gene: TRBJ1-1
len: 15
d_gene: -
CDR3aa: CASSLAGGRFTEAFF
CDR3nt: TGTGCCAGCAGCCTCGCGGGGGGGCGATTCACTGAAGCTTTCTTT

v_gene: TRBV5-4
abundance: -
j_gene: TRBJ2-5
len: 12
d_gene: -
CDR3aa: CASSLSGETQYF
CDR3nt: TGTGCCAGCAGCTTGAGTGGAGAGACCCAGTACTTC

v_gene: TRBV18
abundance: -
j_gene: TRBJ1-3
len: 15
d_gene: -
CDR3aa: CASSPVTGTGNTIYF
CDR3nt: TGTGCCAGCTCACCAGTAACAGGGACTGGAAACACCATATATTTT

v_gene: TRBV20-1
abundance: -
j_gene: TRBJ1-2
len: 14
d_gene: TRBD1
CDR3aa: CSATDPGGADGYTF
CDR3nt: TGCAGTGCTACTGATCCAGGGGGCGCGGATGGCTACACCTTC

v_gene: TRBV7-3
abundance: -
j_gene: TRBJ2-3
len: 13
d_gene: -
CDR3aa: CASSSARTDTQYF
CDR3nt: TGTGCCAGCAGCTCAGCACGCACAGATACGCAGTATTTT

v_gene: TRBV7-2
abundance: -
j_gene: TRBJ2-1
len: 17
d_gene: TRBD2
CDR3aa: CASSWPGLAVPYNEQFF
CDR3nt: TGTGCCAGCAGCTGGCCTGGACTAGCGGTCCCCTACAATGAGCAGTTCTTC

v_gene: TRBV7-9
abundance: -
j_gene: TRBJ2-1
len: 14
d_gene: -
CDR3aa: CASSARNSYNEQFF
CDR3nt: TGTGCCAGCAGCGCCCGTAACTCCTACAATGAGCAGTTCTTC

v_gene: TRBV27
abundance: -
j_gene: TRBJ1-2
len: 16
d_gene: TRBD1
CDR3aa: CASRGTGGGLEKGYTF
CDR3nt: TGTGCCAGCAGAGGGACAGGGGGGGGGCTGGAGAAAGGCTACACCTTC

v_gene: TRBV6-1
abundance: -
j_gene: TRBJ2-4
len: 17
d_gene: TRBD2
CDR3aa: CASSATSGGTLKNIQYF
CDR3nt: TGTGCCAGCAGTGCGACTAGCGGGGGTACCTTGAAAAACATTCAGTACTTC

v_gene: TRBV3-1/TRBV3-2
abundance: -
j_gene: TRBJ1-1
len: 16
d_gene: -
CDR3aa: CASSFHEGTPNTEAFF
CDR3nt: TGTGCCAGCAGCTTTCACGAAGGGACACCGAACACTGAAGCTTTCTTT

v_gene: TRBV7-6
abundance: -
j_gene: TRBJ1-3
len: 16
d_gene: -
CDR3aa: CASSLRTASSGNTIYF
CDR3nt: TGTGCCAGCAGCCTAAGGACAGCTTCCTCTGGAAACACCATATATTTT

v_gene: TRBV19
abundance: once
j_gene: TRBJ1-5
len: 14
d_gene: -
CDR3aa: CASKSLGRGGPQHF
CDR3nt: TGTGCCAGTAAAAGCCTCGGCAGGGGCGGCCCCCAGCATTTT

v_gene: TRBV30
abundance: -
j_gene: TRBJ1-5
len: 13
d_gene: -
CDR3aa: CAWSRGEGQPQHF
CDR3nt: TGTGCCTGGAGTCGTGGGGAGGGACAGCCCCAGCATTTT

v_gene: TRBV11-2
abundance: once
j_gene: TRBJ2-1
len: 15
d_gene: TRBD1
CDR3aa: CASSLEGDRDNEQFF
CDR3nt: TGTGCCAGCAGCTTAGAAGGCGACAGGGACAATGAGCAGTTCTTC

v_gene: TRBV19
abundance: -
j_gene: TRBJ2-2
len: 14
d_gene: -
CDR3aa: CASSRRGNTGELFF
CDR3nt: TGTGCCAGTAGTAGGCGGGGAAACACCGGGGAGCTGTTTTTT

v_gene: TRBV12-3/TRBV12-4
abundance: -
j_gene: TRBJ1-1
len: 13
d_gene: TRBD1
CDR3aa: CASSLTGDTEAFF
CDR3nt: TGTGCCAGCAGCCTGACAGGGGACACTGAAGCTTTCTTT

v_gene: TRBV6-2/TRBV6-3
abundance: -
j_gene: TRBJ1-5
len: 14
d_gene: TRBD1
CDR3aa: CASSWTGGDQPQHF
CDR3nt: TGTGCCAGCAGCTGGACAGGGGGCGATCAGCCCCAGCATTTT

v_gene: TRBV5-1
abundance: -
j_gene: TRBJ1-2
len: 13
d_gene: TRBD1
CDR3aa: CASSRDSAYGYTF
CDR3nt: TGCGCCAGCAGTCGGGACAGTGCGTATGGCTACACCTTC

v_gene: TRBV5-6
abundance: -
j_gene: TRBJ1-5
len: 15
d_gene: -
CDR3aa: CASSVGHLSNQPQHF
CDR3nt: TGTGCCAGCAGCGTGGGACACCTTAGCAATCAGCCCCAGCATTTT

v_gene: TRBV7-3
abundance: once
j_gene: TRBJ2-3
len: 19
d_gene: TRBD2
CDR3aa: CASSLTAGRELFSADTQYF
CDR3nt: TGTGCCAGCAGCTTAACCGCCGGGAGGGAGCTTTTTAGCGCAGATACGCAGTATTTT

v_gene: TRBV2
abundance: -
j_gene: TRBJ2-3
len: 15
d_gene: TRBD2
CDR3aa: CASSEYVAGPSTQYF
CDR3nt: TGTGCCAGCAGTGAATACGTAGCGGGGCCCAGTACGCAGTATTTT

v_gene: TRBV6-2/TRBV6-3
abundance: -
j_gene: TRBJ2-3
len: 15
d_gene: -
CDR3aa: CASSYASVGFDTQYF
CDR3nt: TGTGCCAGCAGTTACGCTAGCGTCGGATTCGATACGCAGTATTTT

v_gene: TRBV7-9
abundance: -
j_gene: TRBJ1-2
len: 14
d_gene: -
CDR3aa: CASSLVGLNYGYTF
CDR3nt: TGTGCCAGCAGCTTAGTGGGGCTTAACTATGGCTACACCTTC

v_gene: TRBV3-1/TRBV3-2
abundance: -
j_gene: TRBJ2-1
len: 15
d_gene: -
CDR3aa: CASSQAGHSYNEQFF
CDR3nt: TGTGCCAGCAGCCAAGCGGGGCATTCCTACAATGAGCAGTTCTTC

v_gene: TRBV19
abundance: -
j_gene: TRBJ1-2
len: 13
d_gene: TRBD1
CDR3aa: CASSLDRVGGYTF
CDR3nt: TGTGCCAGTAGCTTGGACAGGGTCGGAGGCTACACCTTC

v_gene: TRBV5-5
abundance: -
j_gene: TRBJ1-2
len: 14
d_gene: -
CDR3aa: CASSPGGANYGYTF
CDR3nt: TGTGCCAGCAGCCCGGGGGGGGCTAACTATGGCTACACCTTC

v_gene: TRBV9
abundance: -
j_gene: TRBJ2-5
len: 13
d_gene: -
CDR3aa: CASSPTLRETQYF
CDR3nt: TGTGCCAGCAGCCCGACCCTAAGGGAGACCCAGTACTTC

v_gene: TRBV7-4
abundance: -
j_gene: TRBJ1-1
len: 17
d_gene: TRBD1
CDR3aa: CASSKDGQGVGDAEAFF
CDR3nt: TGTGCCAGCAGTAAAGACGGACAGGGGGTAGGAGATGCTGAAGCTTTCTTT

v_gene: TRBV6-4
abundance: once
j_gene: TRBJ2-7
len: 13
d_gene: -
CDR3aa: CASSDRVGGEQYF
CDR3nt: TGTGCCAGCAGTGACCGGGTGGGCGGCGAGCAGTACTTC

v_gene: TRBV7-9
abundance: -
j_gene: TRBJ2-2
len: 19
d_gene: -
CDR3aa: CASSLARSPGQRNTGELFF
CDR3nt: TGTGCCAGCAGCTTAGCGAGGTCCCCCGGACAGAGGAACACCGGGGAGCTGTTTTTT

v_gene: TRBV6-5
abundance: -
j_gene: TRBJ2-1
len: 15
d_gene: TRBD1
CDR3aa: CASSYGDRGLFEQFF
CDR3nt: TGTGCCAGCAGTTACGGGGACAGGGGGTTATTTGAGCAGTTCTTC

v_gene: TRBV5-1
abundance: -
j_gene: TRBJ1-4
len: 15
d_gene: TRBD1
CDR3aa: CASSLLRTGDEKLFF
CDR3nt: TGCGCCAGCAGCTTGCTAAGGACAGGGGACGAAAAACTGTTTTTT

v_gene: TRBV29-1
abundance: once
j_gene: TRBJ2-1
len: 14
d_gene: TRBD2
CDR3aa: CSVVTSGRLGEQFF
CDR3nt: TGCAGCGTCGTTACTAGCGGGAGATTGGGAGAGCAGTTCTTC

v_gene: TRBV4-1
abundance: -
j_gene: TRBJ2-1
len: 15
d_gene: -
CDR3aa: CASSQALAPYNEQFF
CDR3nt: TGCGCCAGCAGCCAAGCACTAGCCCCCTACAATGAGCAGTTCTTC

v_gene: TRBV5-1
abundance: -
j_gene: TRBJ1-4
len: 16
d_gene: TRBD1
CDR3aa: CASSLRPGQRNEKLFF
CDR3nt: TGCGCCAGCAGCTTGCGTCCGGGACAGAGAAATGAAAAACTGTTTTTT